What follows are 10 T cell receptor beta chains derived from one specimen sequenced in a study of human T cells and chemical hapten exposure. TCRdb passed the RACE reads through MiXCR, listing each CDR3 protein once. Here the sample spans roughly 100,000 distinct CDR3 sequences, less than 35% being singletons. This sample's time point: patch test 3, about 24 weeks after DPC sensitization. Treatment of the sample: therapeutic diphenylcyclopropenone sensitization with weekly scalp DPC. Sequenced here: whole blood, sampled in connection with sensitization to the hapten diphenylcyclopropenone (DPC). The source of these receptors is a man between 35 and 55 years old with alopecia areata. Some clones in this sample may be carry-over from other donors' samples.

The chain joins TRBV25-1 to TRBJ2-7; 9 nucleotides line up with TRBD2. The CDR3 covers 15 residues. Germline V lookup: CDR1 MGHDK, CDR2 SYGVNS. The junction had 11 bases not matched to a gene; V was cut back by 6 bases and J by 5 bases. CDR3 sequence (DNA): TGTGCCAGCAGACTAGGGGCTAGCGGGAAACACGAGCAGTACTTC. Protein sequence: CASRLGASGKHEQYF.

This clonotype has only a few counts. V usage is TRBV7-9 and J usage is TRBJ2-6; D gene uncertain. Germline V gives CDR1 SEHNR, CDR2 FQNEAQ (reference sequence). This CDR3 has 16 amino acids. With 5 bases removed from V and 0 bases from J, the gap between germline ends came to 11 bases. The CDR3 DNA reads TGTGCCAGCAGCAAAGGGCCAGACTCTGGGGCCAACGTCCTGACTTTC. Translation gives CASSKGPDSGANVLTF.

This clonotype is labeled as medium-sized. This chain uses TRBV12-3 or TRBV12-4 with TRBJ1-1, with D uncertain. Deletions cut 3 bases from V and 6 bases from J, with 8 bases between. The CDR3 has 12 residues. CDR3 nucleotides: TGTGCCAGCAGTTTGGGAGACTCTGAAGCTTTCTTT. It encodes CASSLGDSEAFF.

CDR3 protein: CSVEGGFRQGNQETQYF. CDR3 nucleotides: TGCAGCGTTGAGGGCGGCTTTAGACAGGGGAACCAAGAGACCCAGTACTTC. The chain is built from TRBV29-1 and TRBJ2-5; TRBD1 matches at 8 bases. The CDR3 has 17 residues. Germline values: CDR1 SQVTM, CDR2 ANQGSEA. Unmatched junction bases numbered 12, after V lost 3 bases and J lost 0 bases.

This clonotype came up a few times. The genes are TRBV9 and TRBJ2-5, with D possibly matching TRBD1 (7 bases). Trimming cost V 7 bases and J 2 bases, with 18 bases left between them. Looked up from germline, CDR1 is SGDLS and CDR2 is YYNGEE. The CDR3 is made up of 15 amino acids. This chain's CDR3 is CASGLTGTAQETQYF. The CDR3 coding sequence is TGTGCCAGCGGACTAACCGGGACAGCACAAGAGACCCAGTACTTC.

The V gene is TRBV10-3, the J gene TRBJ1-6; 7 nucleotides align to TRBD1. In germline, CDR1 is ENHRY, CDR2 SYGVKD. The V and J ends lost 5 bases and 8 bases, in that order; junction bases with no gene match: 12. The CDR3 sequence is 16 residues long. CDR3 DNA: TGTGCCATCAGTATAAACTCCGGGACAGCCGATTCACCCCTCCACTTT. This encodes CAISINSGTADSPLHF.

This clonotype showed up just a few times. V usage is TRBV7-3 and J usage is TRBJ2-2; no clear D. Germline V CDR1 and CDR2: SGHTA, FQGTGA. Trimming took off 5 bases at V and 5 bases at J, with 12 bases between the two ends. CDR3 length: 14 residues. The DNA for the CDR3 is TGTGCCAGCAGCCAGGCGTTGGGAACCGGGGAGCTGTTTTTT. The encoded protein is CASSQALGTGELFF.

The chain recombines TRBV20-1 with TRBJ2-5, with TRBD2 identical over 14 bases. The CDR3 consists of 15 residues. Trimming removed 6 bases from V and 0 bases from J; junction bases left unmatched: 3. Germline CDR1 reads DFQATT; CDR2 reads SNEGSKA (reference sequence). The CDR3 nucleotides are TGCAGTGCGCGGACTAGCGGGAGGTACCAAGAGACCCAGTACTTC. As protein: CSARTSGRYQETQYF.

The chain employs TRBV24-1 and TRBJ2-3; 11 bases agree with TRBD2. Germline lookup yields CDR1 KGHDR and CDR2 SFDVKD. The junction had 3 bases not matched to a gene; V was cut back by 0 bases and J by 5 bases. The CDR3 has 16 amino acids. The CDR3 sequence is CATSDLRLAGGDTQYF. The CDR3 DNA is TGTGCCACCAGTGATTTGCGCCTAGCGGGAGGAGATACGCAGTATTTT.

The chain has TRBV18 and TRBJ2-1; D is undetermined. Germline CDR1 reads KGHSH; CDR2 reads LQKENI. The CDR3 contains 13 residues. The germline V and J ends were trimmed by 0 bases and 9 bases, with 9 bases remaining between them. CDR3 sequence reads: CASSPPSTGEQFF. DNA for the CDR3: TGTGCCAGCTCACCACCTAGCACTGGTGAGCAGTTCTTC.